The next 23 T cell receptor beta chains were all read from a single sample in a study of vaccination and CD4 T cells after COVID-19. Oncomine TCR Beta short-read sequencing was applied to DNA from cultured CD4+ T cells. A single record per CDR3 protein comes from TCRdb applying MiXCR to the PCR reads. The sample shows some 18,000 distinct CDR3 sequences, 70% of them seen only once. The antigens these receptors bind are not known. The sample's treatment: approximately 9-day PBMC culture with coronavirus spike peptide pools or control peptides (ViraFEST assay). The sequenced material came from CD4+ T cells from blood, cultured in vitro. These receptors were obtained from a human donor who had recovered from COVID-19.

The chain couples TRBV20-1 to TRBJ1-1, with D perhaps matching TRBD1 (5 bases). Germline lookup yields CDR1 DFQATT and CDR2 SNEGSKA (reference sequence). The ends were cut back, 5 bases at V and 4 bases at J, with 14 bases in the middle. The CDR3 totals 13 residues. CDR3 protein: CSALQGARTEAFF. CDR3 DNA: TGCAGTGCTCTTCAAGGGGCCCGCACTGAAGCTTTCTTT.

Here the CDR3 reads CASSFDEVGAQYF. For the CDR3, the DNA is TGTGCCAGCAGCTTCGACGAGGTGGGAGCGCAGTATTTT. This chain uses TRBV11-1 with TRBJ2-3, with a tentative D call TRBD2 (5 bases). The V and J ends lost 3 bases and 10 bases respectively, with 14 bases between them. The CDR3 is 13 residues long. Germline V gene sequence: CDR1 SGHAT, CDR2 FQDESV (reference sequence).

The V call is TRBV7-2, the J call TRBJ2-2, with 10 bases matching TRBD2. Germline V gene lookup returns CDR1 SGHTA and CDR2 FQGNSA. V trimming: 6 bases; J trimming: 1 base; junction bases outside the gene matches: 8. The CDR3 consists of 17 residues. The CDR3 region has the DNA TGTGCCAGCAGACCACTCACTAGCGGGGTGAACACCGGGGAGCTGTTTTTT. It is translated as CASRPLTSGVNTGELFF.

The chain combines TRBV20-1 with TRBJ1-1; D remains ambiguous. CDR1 and CDR2 from the germline V gene are DFQATT and SNEGSKA (reference sequence). This CDR3 spans 17 amino acids. Trimming took off 4 bases at V and 0 bases at J, with 21 bases between the two ends. CDR3 nucleotide sequence: TGCAGTGCTATTCCCGTTCGGGCAGTACTAATGAACACTGAAGCTTTCTTT. Residues: CSAIPVRAVLMNTEAFF.

This sequence joins TRBV20-1 and TRBJ1-1; 7 bases map to TRBD1. CDR3 length: 16 residues. V lost 2 bases to trimming and J lost 0 bases; unmatched junction nucleotides: 9. Germline-derived CDR1 and CDR2 are DFQATT and SNEGSKA (reference sequence). The CDR3 region has the DNA TGCAGTGCTAGACTGGGACAGACCCCATTGAACACTGAAGCTTTCTTT. Encoded protein: CSARLGQTPLNTEAFF.

The chain combines TRBV7-8 with TRBJ2-7; TRBD1 matches 7 bases. This CDR3 is 13 amino acids long. J was trimmed by 6 bases and V by 4 bases; bases with no gene match: 6. Germline V CDR1 and CDR2: SGHVS, FQNEAQ. CDR3 residues: CASSWEQGREQYF. In nucleotides, the CDR3 is TGTGCCAGCAGCTGGGAACAGGGGCGCGAGCAGTACTTC.

This chain links TRBV6-5 with TRBJ1-6; the D is unclear. This CDR3 is 12 amino acids long. V was clipped by 2 bases and J by 11 bases, with 7 bases between them. Germline loops: CDR1 MNHEY, CDR2 SVGAGI. Here the CDR3 reads CASSYGRPPLHF. DNA of the CDR3: TGTGCCAGCAGTTACGGTCGGCCACCCCTCCACTTT.

The V call is TRBV11-2, the J call TRBJ2-7; TRBD1 aligns across 7 bases. Germline loops: CDR1 SGHAT, CDR2 FQNNGV. The CDR3 spans 15 residues. Unmatched junction bases numbered 5, after V lost 3 bases and J lost 0 bases. The CDR3 here is CASSFDAGGSYEQYF. The CDR3 region has the DNA TGTGCCAGCAGCTTTGACGCAGGGGGCTCCTACGAGCAGTACTTC.

DNA of the CDR3: TGTGCCAGCAGCAAAGATCAGGGGCAGGGGGTGTCCGGTCAGCCCCAGCATTTT. It codes for CASSKDQGQGVSGQPQHF. The chain couples TRBV21-1 to TRBJ1-5; no DNA check was done on the table's D call, TRBD1. TRBV21-1 counts as a pseudogene. The CDR3 is 18 amino acids.

The V gene is TRBV20-1, the J gene TRBJ2-7; TRBD2 aligns across 10 bases. V gave up 6 bases and J gave up 2 bases; unmatched junction bases: 7. The CDR3 loop spans 14 amino acids. Germline CDR1 is DFQATT and CDR2 is SNEGSKA (reference sequence). DNA for the CDR3: TGCAGTGCCCGGACTAGCGGTCGCACCTACGAGCAGTACTTC. This codes for CSARTSGRTYEQYF.

A remark on this clonotype: One junction end disagrees with the germline gene, perhaps due to a read error. The chain combines TRBV6-2 or TRBV6-3 with TRBJ1-5; D ambiguous. Germline loops: CDR1 MNHEY, CDR2 SVGEGT. This CDR3 region has 15 residues. In DNA, the CDR3 is TGTGCCAGCACTTACGGGCCAGCCTTCAATCAGCCCCAGCATTTT. Protein: CASTYGPAFNQPQHF.

This clonotype was seen a handful of times. The gene calls are TRBV24-1 and TRBJ2-3; D call uncertain. The germline CDR1 and CDR2 sequences are KGHDR and SFDVKD. Between the trimmed V and J ends, which lost 3 bases and 0 bases, there was a span of 12 bases. The CDR3 length is 16 residues. CDR3 sequence (DNA): TGTGCCACCAGTGATCTGGGATCACCCAGCACAGATACGCAGTATTTT. It codes for CATSDLGSPSTDTQYF.

The chain couples TRBV6-1 to TRBJ1-1; D is unclear. Germline CDR1 MNHNS, CDR2 SASEGT. With 5 bases removed from V and 0 bases from J, the gap between germline ends came to 16 bases. The CDR3 consists of 16 residues. The CDR3 spells CASSPSDGKMNTEAFF. The DNA for the CDR3 is TGTGCCAGCAGTCCGTCGGACGGAAAGATGAACACTGAAGCTTTCTTT.

This clonotype was detected only a few times. The rearrangement joins TRBV12-3 or TRBV12-4 to TRBJ2-5; no reliable D call. Trimming took 6 bases from V and 3 from J, leaving 5 bases between them. The CDR3 has 11 residues. The CDR3 DNA is TGTGCCAGCAGCTACGAAGAGACCCAGTACTTC. Translation gives CASSYEETQYF.

The chain combines TRBV20-1 with TRBJ2-7, with 7 bases lining up with TRBD2. The CDR3 contains 14 residues. V lost 3 bases and J lost 2; bases outside the gene matches: 7. Germline values: CDR1 DFQATT, CDR2 SNEGSKA (reference sequence). CDR3 in amino acids: CSAREGAGPYEQYF. The CDR3 nucleotides read TGCAGTGCTAGGGAAGGAGCGGGGCCCTACGAGCAGTACTTC.

The chain combines TRBV20-1 with TRBJ1-1; D may be TRBD1 (5 bases). CDR1 and CDR2 (germline): DFQATT, SNEGSKA (reference sequence). The CDR3 contains 12 residues. V gave up 2 bases and J gave up 8 bases, with 12 bases separating them. The CDR3 loop reads CSARKGQEEAFF. The CDR3 DNA reads TGCAGTGCTAGAAAGGGGCAGGAGGAAGCTTTCTTT.

The chain employs TRBV27 and TRBJ1-2, with D possibly matching TRBD1 (6 bases). Germline V CDR1 and CDR2: MNHEY, SMNVEV (reference sequence). This CDR3 contains 20 residues. Trimming stripped 5 bases from V and 3 bases from J, with 31 bases between. Here the CDR3 reads CASSTRGGPKDKDSYYGYTF. CDR3 nucleotides: TGTGCCAGCAGTACCCGGGGGGGGCCGAAGGACAAAGATAGCTACTATGGCTACACCTTC.

V is TRBV6-2 or TRBV6-3 and J is TRBJ1-1; D is unclear. Germline V gene sequence: CDR1 MNHEY, CDR2 SVGEGT. V lost 7 bases and J lost 6, with 18 bases in between. CDR3 length: 14 residues. The CDR3 is CASTTPFYVAEAFF. The CDR3 nucleotides are TGTGCCAGCACCACGCCTTTCTATGTCGCTGAAGCTTTCTTT.

The chain has TRBV30 and TRBJ2-3; D is tentatively TRBD1 or TRBD2 (6 bases each). The CDR3 extends over 11 amino acids. Germline V gene sequence: CDR1 GTSNPN, CDR2 SVGIG (reference sequence). Trimming removed 5 bases at V and 8 bases at J, with 11 bases between. In DNA, the CDR3 is TGTGCCTGGGGGGGGCTGGGTACGCAGTATTTT. Protein sequence: CAWGGLGTQYF.

The chain uses TRBV7-2 and TRBJ2-3; perhaps TRBD1 as D (6 bases). V lost 1 base, J lost 4 bases, and 12 bases lay in between. The germline CDR1 and CDR2 sequences are SGHTA and FQGNSA. The CDR3 extends over 15 amino acids. The CDR3 DNA is TGTGCCAGCAGCTTAGGGGGGCAGGTGGCAGATACGCAGTATTTT. It is translated as CASSLGGQVADTQYF. The full variable domain, completed using reference TRBV7-2 and TRBJ2-3, is GAGVSQSPSNKVTEKGKDVELRCDPISGHTALYWYRQSLGQGLEFLIYFQGNSAPDKSGLPSDRFSAERTGGSVSTLTIQRTQQEDSAVYLCASSLGGQVADTQYFGPGTRLTVL.

This chain joins TRBV7-2 and TRBJ2-5, with 8 nucleotides matching TRBD2. Trimming cost V 2 bases and J 5 bases; bases outside gene matches: 10. Germline CDR1 SGHTA, CDR2 FQGNSA. The CDR3 is made up of 16 amino acids. The CDR3 region has the DNA TGTGCCAGCAGCTTAAGCTGGATAGCGGGATTTGAGACCCAGTACTTC. Amino acids: CASSLSWIAGFETQYF.

This clonotype came up once. V gene TRBV24-1 combines with J gene TRBJ1-5; D gene uncertain. The V and J ends lost 3 bases and 5 bases respectively, with 13 bases between them. The CDR3 consists of 15 residues. Looked up from germline, CDR1 is KGHDR and CDR2 is SFDVKD. Here the CDR3 DNA reads TGTGCCACCAGTGATGCGGGTCTTGTGGATCAGCCCCAGCATTTT. Translating it yields CATSDAGLVDQPQHF.

This clonotype was seen only once. Here the CDR3 DNA reads TGTGCCAGCAGCCAAGCCGGGGGGAGCGGGAGGTGGGATGAGCAGTTCTTC. It yields the protein CASSQAGGSGRWDEQFF. The chain has TRBV4-2 and TRBJ2-1, with 9 nucleotides matching TRBD2. This CDR3 spans 17 amino acids. With 1 base clipped from V and 8 bases from J, the junction kept 12 bases outside the gene matches. Germline CDR1 LGHNA, CDR2 YNFKEQ.